The rows below give T cell receptor beta chains drawn from one sample of a study of T cell responses to AZD1222 COVID-19 vaccine. Profiling relied on immunoSEQ multiplex PCR, and the TCRdb table lists in-frame clones only, not all of them. The sample records 140,000 to 150,000 clones, about 93% being singletons. The sequencing used peripheral blood, collected on day 0 of AZD1222 vaccination. These receptors were collected from an adult in good health. Both conserved end residues are part of each CDR3. A D gene is named only where the DNA matches it firmly. The size entry is marked missing in some rows and otherwise reads once, few, many or a size class.

clone_size,d_call,j_call,v_call,cdr3_aa,cdr3_nt
.,.,TRBJ2-5,TRBV6-5,CATRLALQETQYF,TGTGCCACCCGCCTTGCTCTGCAAGAGACCCAGTACTTC
once,.,TRBJ1-2,TRBV21-1,CASSKERPTGHGYTF,TGTGCCAGCAGCAAAGAGCGGCCAACGGGGCATGGCTACACCTTC
.,.,TRBJ1-4,TRBV9,CASSPHTTNEKLFF,TGTGCCAGCAGCCCTCACACAACTAATGAAAAACTGTTTTTT
.,TRBD2,TRBJ2-7,TRBV18,CASSPSTTSVTSYEQYF,TGTGCCAGCTCACCGTCGACGACTAGCGTGACCTCCTACGAGCAGTACTTC
.,.,TRBJ1-1,TRBV24-1,CATAPTPNTEAFF,TGTGCCACTGCACCCACACCGAACACTGAAGCTTTCTTT
.,.,TRBJ1-1,TRBV7-9,CASSLAGVTEAFF,TGTGCCAGCAGCTTAGCGGGTGTCACTGAAGCTTTCTTT
.,TRBD1,TRBJ1-6,TRBV6-5,CASSYSGQGSPLHF,TGTGCCAGCAGTTACTCGGGACAGGGCTCACCCCTCCACTTT
.,.,TRBJ1-6,TRBV5-1,CASSPTGTDYNSPLHF,TGCGCCAGCAGCCCAACGGGGACCGATTATAATTCACCCCTCCACTTT
few,TRBD1,TRBJ2-7,TRBV7-2,CASRGQFLSYEQYF,TGTGCCAGCAGGGGACAGTTCCTTAGCTACGAGCAGTACTTC
.,.,TRBJ1-1,TRBV27,CASSSAGLNTEAFF,TGTGCCAGCAGTTCCGCCGGCCTCAACACTGAAGCTTTCTTT
once,.,TRBJ1-4,TRBV18,CASSPPPDREKLFF,TGTGCCAGCTCACCACCGCCCGATCGGGAAAAACTGTTTTTT
.,TRBD2,TRBJ2-1,TRBV19,CASSIVAGGYEQFF,TGTGCCAGTAGTATCGTAGCGGGAGGGTATGAGCAGTTCTTC
.,.,TRBJ2-7,TRBV11-1,CASSLELAGSYEQYF,TGTGCCAGCAGCTTAGAATTGGCGGGGTCCTACGAGCAGTACTTC
.,.,TRBJ1-2,TRBV19,CASFSRLWGYTF,TGTGCCAGTTTTTCGCGACTGTGGGGCTACACCTTC
.,.,TRBJ2-2,TRBV9,CASSSGGGLNTGELFF,TGTGCCAGCAGCTCGGGGGGCGGACTCAACACCGGGGAGCTGTTTTTT
.,.,TRBJ2-2,TRBV6-5,CASRATGELFF,TGTGCCAGCAGGGCTACCGGGGAGCTGTTTTTT
.,TRBD1,TRBJ1-2,TRBV5-6,CASSPRTGGAYGYTF,TGTGCCAGCAGCCCCAGGACAGGAGGGGCCTATGGCTACACCTTC
.,.,TRBJ1-2,TRBV25-1,CASSAGGRGYTF,TGTGCCAGCAGTGCCGGGGGGCGAGGCTACACCTTC
.,.,TRBJ2-1,TRBV5-1,CASSLQSGDNEQFF,TGCGCCAGCAGCTTGCAGTCGGGAGACAATGAGCAGTTCTTC
.,TRBD1,TRBJ2-1,TRBV5-1,CASSQFPGQGNEQFF,TGCGCCAGCAGCCAATTCCCGGGACAGGGGAATGAGCAGTTCTTC
.,TRBD1,TRBJ1-6,TRBV5-1,CASSGTGTGESPLHF,TGCGCCAGCAGCGGTACCGGGACAGGCGAATCACCCCTCCACTTT
.,.,TRBJ1-1,TRBV29-1,CSVWGGDTEAFF,TGCAGCGTTTGGGGGGGGGACACTGAAGCTTTCTTT
.,TRBD1,TRBJ1-4,TRBV6-5,CASSGTAHEKLFF,TGTGCCAGCAGCGGGACAGCCCATGAAAAACTGTTTTTT
.,TRBD1,TRBJ2-2,TRBV4-1,CASSSGPGTGTGELFF,TGCGCCAGCAGCAGTGGTCCCGGGACAGGGACCGGGGAGCTGTTTTTT
.,.,TRBJ1-2,TRBV6-5,CASSYSTVRGYTF,TGTGCCAGCAGTTACTCGACGGTGAGGGGCTACACCTTC
.,TRBD1,TRBJ2-3,TRBV19,CASPRARGKDTQYF,TGTGCCAGTCCAAGGGCCAGGGGGAAAGATACGCAGTATTTT
.,.,TRBJ2-1,TRBV28,CASSPDTLSEQFF,TGTGCCAGCAGTCCGGACACCTTGAGTGAGCAGTTCTTC
.,.,TRBJ1-5,TRBV10-3,CAISDGGADHQPQHF,TGTGCCATCAGTGACGGGGGAGCGGATCATCAGCCCCAGCATTTT
.,TRBD2,TRBJ2-1,TRBV10-1,CASSEGGSGGNEQFF,TGCGCCAGCAGTGAGGGCGGGAGCGGAGGGAATGAGCAGTTCTTC
.,.,TRBJ1-5,TRBV2,CAGRRLSNQPQHF,TGTGCAGGCAGACGACTTAGCAATCAGCCCCAGCATTTT
.,.,TRBJ2-1,TRBV6-4,CASSDSPRATNNEQFF,TGTGCCAGCAGTGACTCGCCCCGAGCCACAAACAATGAGCAGTTCTTC
.,TRBD2,TRBJ2-3,TRBV3-1/TRBV3-2,CASSQDVWTSKYF,TGTGCCAGCAGCCAAGACGTCTGGACTAGCAAGTATTTT
.,.,TRBJ1-1,TRBV12-3/TRBV12-4,CASSLGAEAFF,TGTGCCAGCAGTTTGGGTGCTGAAGCTTTCTTT
once,TRBD1,TRBJ1-1,TRBV6-1,CASSEGVMGRGLQSTEAFF,TGTGCCAGCAGTGAAGGAGTAATGGGCAGGGGGCTTCAAAGCACTGAAGCTTTCTTT
.,TRBD1,TRBJ2-7,TRBV27,CASSSRDRAGYEQYF,TGTGCCAGCAGTTCACGGGACAGGGCGGGCTACGAGCAGTACTTC
.,.,TRBJ1-2,TRBV25-1,CASSEWTNYGYTF,TGTGCCAGCAGTGAATGGACAAACTATGGCTACACCTTC
.,TRBD2,TRBJ2-3,TRBV19,CASSPQRLAGAADTQYF,TGTGCCAGTAGTCCCCAACGACTAGCGGGAGCCGCAGATACGCAGTATTTT
.,.,TRBJ2-7,TRBV5-4,CASSTGPLSYEQYF,TGTGCCAGCAGCACCGGACCTCTCTCCTACGAGCAGTACTTC
.,.,TRBJ2-2,TRBV10-3,CAITGVDTGELFF,TGTGCCATCACTGGGGTTGACACCGGGGAGCTGTTTTTT
.,.,TRBJ1-5,TRBV6-2/TRBV6-3,CASSRDSNQPQHF,TGTGCCAGCAGCCGAGACAGTAATCAGCCCCAGCATTTT
.,TRBD1,TRBJ1-5,TRBV19,CASSKMGSDRGGNQPQHF,TGTGCCAGTAGTAAGATGGGGAGTGACAGGGGAGGAAATCAGCCCCAGCATTTT
.,.,TRBJ2-7,TRBV4-1,CASSPESTYEQYF,TGCGCCAGCAGCCCGGAGTCGACCTACGAGCAGTACTTC
.,.,TRBJ1-3,TRBV13,CASRSWGSGNTIYF,TGTGCCAGCAGATCCTGGGGCTCTGGAAACACCATATATTTT
.,.,TRBJ1-6,TRBV30,CAWSVGGGKSNSPLHF,TGTGCCTGGAGTGTCGGAGGGGGAAAGAGTAATTCACCCCTCCACTTT
.,.,TRBJ1-3,TRBV19,CASTETGSTIYF,TGTGCCAGTACCGAAACAGGGAGCACCATATATTTT